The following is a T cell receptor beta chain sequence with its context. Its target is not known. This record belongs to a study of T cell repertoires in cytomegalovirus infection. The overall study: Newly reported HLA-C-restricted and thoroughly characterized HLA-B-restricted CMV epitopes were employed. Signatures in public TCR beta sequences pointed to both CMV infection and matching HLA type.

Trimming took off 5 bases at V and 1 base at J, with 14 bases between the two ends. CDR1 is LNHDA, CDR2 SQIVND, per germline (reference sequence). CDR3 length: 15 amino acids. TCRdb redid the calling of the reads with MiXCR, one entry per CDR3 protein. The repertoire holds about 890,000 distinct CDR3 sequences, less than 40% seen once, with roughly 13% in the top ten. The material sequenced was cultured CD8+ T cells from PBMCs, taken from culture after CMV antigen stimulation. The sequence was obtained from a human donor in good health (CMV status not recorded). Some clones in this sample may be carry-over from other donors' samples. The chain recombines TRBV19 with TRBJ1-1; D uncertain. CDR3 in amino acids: CASSSRRPANTEAFF. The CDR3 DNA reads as TGTGCCAGTAGTTCCCGGAGGCCGGCGAACACTGAAGCTTTCTTT.